This TCR beta chain stems from a study of PD-1 blockade in mismatch repair-deficient tumors. Study-level findings and limits: Tumor-resident clones, often absent from pretreatment blood, expanded after pembrolizumab and then contracted.

All patients were mismatch repair deficient, assessed by either PCR or immunohistochemistry. TCRs were sequenced from a few patients responding to pembrolizumab. With respect to this clone: As yet, its antigen is unknown.

Only in-frame clones appear in the TCRdb table, and some are missing; sequencing was by immunoSEQ multiplex PCR. The sample lists some 66,000 clones; 70% to 90% were seen once. The CDR3 extends over 14 amino acids. Germline assignment: CDR1 SGDLS and CDR2 YYNGEE. V gave up 3 bases and J gave up 2 bases, with 11 bases separating them. Sequenced here: peripheral blood, sampled 52 weeks after starting pembrolizumab. The chain has TRBV9 and TRBJ2-5, with TRBD1 as a possible D gene (5 bases). The clonotype was recovered from an adult with mismatch repair-deficient cancer. For the CDR3, the DNA is TGTGCCAGCAGCGGCAGGGTAGATCAAGAGACCCAGTACTTC. It translates to CASSGRVDQETQYF.